This is a list of T cell receptor beta chains from one sample in a study of blood T cell repertoires in COVID-19. The method was immunoSEQ multiplex PCR; TCRdb's version includes in-frame clones alone and lacks a portion of them. The table records some 110,000 clones, around 80% of them present only once. Sequences were obtained from peripheral blood. The receptor set was obtained from a man in his fifties or sixties with active or convalescent COVID-19. Both conserved end residues are part of each CDR3. The D gene is left open where the match is weak. Clone size appears in some rows only: once, few, many, or a class for an expanded clone.

>TRBJ1-1|-|-|TRBV21-1
CASSPGTGQRNTEAFF
TGTGCCAGCAGCCCGGGGACAGGGCAGAGGAACACTGAAGCTTTCTTT
>TRBJ1-1|-|few|TRBV12-3/TRBV12-4
CASQESEGRAFF
TGTGCCAGCCAAGAATCAGAGGGGAGGGCTTTCTTT
>TRBJ1-1|TRBD1|-|TRBV28
CASATGGTEAFF
TGTGCCAGCGCGACAGGGGGCACTGAAGCTTTCTTT
>TRBJ2-7|-|-|TRBV11-2
CASSLRSNEQYF
TGTGCCAGCAGCTTAAGGAGTAACGAGCAGTACTTC
>TRBJ2-3|-|once|TRBV7-8
CASSQLGGSTDTQYF
TGTGCCAGCAGCCAGCTTGGGGGGAGCACAGATACGCAGTATTTT
>TRBJ2-3|-|many|TRBV27
CATTQRNTDTQYF
TGTGCAACCACCCAGCGGAATACAGATACGCAGTATTTT
>TRBJ2-3|TRBD2|once|TRBV28
CASSLFGRDPFSPADTQYF
TGTGCCAGCAGTTTATTCGGGAGGGACCCTTTTTCGCCGGCAGATACGCAGTATTTT
>TRBJ2-7|-|-|TRBV7-2
CASSPLVTVTYEQYF
TGTGCCAGCAGCCCTCTAGTTACGGTGACCTACGAGCAGTACTTC
>TRBJ1-1|-|-|TRBV29-1
CSAETAEAFF
TGCAGCGCCGAGACAGCTGAAGCTTTCTTT
>TRBJ2-5|-|many|TRBV19
CASSPRQETQYF
TGTGCCAGTAGTCCCAGGCAAGAGACCCAGTACTTC
>TRBJ1-5|TRBD1|-|TRBV5-8
CASSQGTGKVQPQHF
TGTGCCAGCAGCCAGGGGACAGGGAAGGTACAGCCCCAGCATTTT
>TRBJ2-7|TRBD1|-|TRBV6-5
CASSYSAGGFEQYF
TGTGCCAGCAGTTACTCGGCAGGGGGATTCGAGCAGTACTTC
>TRBJ2-3|-|-|TRBV3-1/TRBV3-2
CASSQGLATQYF
TGTGCCAGCAGCCAAGGGCTGGCTACGCAGTATTTT
>TRBJ2-1|TRBD1|once|TRBV7-2
CASSSRQGEWYNEQFF
TGTGCCAGCAGCTCCAGACAGGGTGAGTGGTACAATGAGCAGTTCTTC
>TRBJ2-1|TRBD2|-|TRBV3-1/TRBV3-2
CASSHGTRSNEQFF
TGTGCCAGCAGCCACGGGACTAGGAGCAATGAGCAGTTCTTC
>TRBJ2-1|-|-|TRBV21-1
CASSKKVPRVEQFF
TGTGCCAGCAGCAAGAAGGTCCCCCGGGTTGAGCAGTTCTTC
>TRBJ1-1|-|-|TRBV2
CASTPQLTNTEAFF
TGTGCCAGCACCCCCCAACTAACGAACACTGAAGCTTTCTTT
>TRBJ1-1|-|-|TRBV20-1
CSARRDTEAFF
TGCAGTGCTAGGAGGGACACTGAAGCTTTCTTT